This T cell receptor (beta chain) is drawn from a study of blood T cells in healthy people across ages. Study as a whole: Using template switching, researchers captured about one barcoded beta molecule for each two T cells.

This clonotype was seen a single time. Its target is unknown. V was trimmed by 3 bases and J by 1 base, leaving 10 bases between them. The CDR3 totals 15 residues. Germline loops: CDR1 SGHAT, CDR2 FQNNGV. Points from the study as a whole: Both naive CD4+ cell counts and diversity were greater in long-lived donors than in aged donors. The donors' CMV status was not determined, possibly confounding changes in expanded clonotypes.

A sample-barcoded 5' primer and a J-beta primer mix were used in a second PCR of about 7 to 11 cycles. TCRdb re-analysed the 5' RACE reads in MiXCR, keeping a single row per CDR3 protein. The table has approximately 1,000,000 distinct CDR3 sequences, around 43% seen once. The V and J genes are TRBV11-2 and TRBJ2-4, with D uncertain. The sequence came from an older woman in good health. Sequences were obtained from blood. The CDR3 DNA follows: TGTGCCAGCAGCTTGACCCCGAGCGCCAAAAACATTCAGTACTTC. Its protein is CASSLTPSAKNIQYF. Based on the CDR3 plus reference TRBV11-2 and TRBJ2-4, the full variable domain is EAGVAQSPRYKIIEKRQSVAFWCNPISGHATLYWYQQILGQGPKLLIQFQNNGVVDDSQLPKDRFSAERLKGVDSTLKIQPAKLEDSAVYLCASSLTPSAKNIQYFGAGTRLSVL.